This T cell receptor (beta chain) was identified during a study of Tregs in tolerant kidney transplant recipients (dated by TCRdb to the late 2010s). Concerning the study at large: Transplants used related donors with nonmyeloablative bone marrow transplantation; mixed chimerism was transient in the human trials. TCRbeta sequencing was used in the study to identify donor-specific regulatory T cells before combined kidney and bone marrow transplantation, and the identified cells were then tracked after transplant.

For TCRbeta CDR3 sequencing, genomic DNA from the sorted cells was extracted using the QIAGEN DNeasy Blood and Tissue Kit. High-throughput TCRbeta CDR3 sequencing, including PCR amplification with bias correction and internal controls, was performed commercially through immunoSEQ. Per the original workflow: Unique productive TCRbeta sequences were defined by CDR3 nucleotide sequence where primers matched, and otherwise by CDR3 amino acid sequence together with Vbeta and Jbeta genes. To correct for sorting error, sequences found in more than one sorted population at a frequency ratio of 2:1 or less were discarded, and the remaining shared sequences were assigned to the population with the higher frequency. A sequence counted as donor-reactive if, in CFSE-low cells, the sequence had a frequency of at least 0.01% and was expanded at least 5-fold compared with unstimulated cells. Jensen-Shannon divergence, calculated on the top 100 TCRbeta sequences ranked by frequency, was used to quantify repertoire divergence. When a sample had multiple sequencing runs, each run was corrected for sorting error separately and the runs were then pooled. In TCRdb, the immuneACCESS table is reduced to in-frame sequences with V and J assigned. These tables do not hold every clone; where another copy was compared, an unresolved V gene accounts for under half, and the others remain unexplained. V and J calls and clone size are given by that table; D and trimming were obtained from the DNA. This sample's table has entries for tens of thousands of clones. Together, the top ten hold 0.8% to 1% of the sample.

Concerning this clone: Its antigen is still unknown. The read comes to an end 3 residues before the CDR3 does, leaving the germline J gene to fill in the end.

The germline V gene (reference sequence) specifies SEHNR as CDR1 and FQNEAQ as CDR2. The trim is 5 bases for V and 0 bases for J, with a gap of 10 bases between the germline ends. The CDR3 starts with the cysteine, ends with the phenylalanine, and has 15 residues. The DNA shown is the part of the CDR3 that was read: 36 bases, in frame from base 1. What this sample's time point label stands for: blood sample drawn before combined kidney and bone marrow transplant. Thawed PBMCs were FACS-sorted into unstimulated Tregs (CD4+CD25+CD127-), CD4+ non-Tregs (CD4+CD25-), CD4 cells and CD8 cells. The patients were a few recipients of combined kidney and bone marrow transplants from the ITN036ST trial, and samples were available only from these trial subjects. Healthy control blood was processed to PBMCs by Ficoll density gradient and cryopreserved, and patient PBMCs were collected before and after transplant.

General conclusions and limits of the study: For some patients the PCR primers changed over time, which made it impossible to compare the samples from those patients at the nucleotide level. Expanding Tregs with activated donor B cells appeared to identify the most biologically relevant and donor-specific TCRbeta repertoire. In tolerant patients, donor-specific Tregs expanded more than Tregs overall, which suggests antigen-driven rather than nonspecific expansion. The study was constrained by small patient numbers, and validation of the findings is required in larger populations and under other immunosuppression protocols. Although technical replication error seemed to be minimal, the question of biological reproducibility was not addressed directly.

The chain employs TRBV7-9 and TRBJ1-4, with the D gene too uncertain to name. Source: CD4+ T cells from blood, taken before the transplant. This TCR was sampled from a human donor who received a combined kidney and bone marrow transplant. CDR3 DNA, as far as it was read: TGTGCCAGCAGCCCCCGGACTGCAACTAATGAAAAA. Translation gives CASSPRTATNEK. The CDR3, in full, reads CASSPRTATNEKLFF.